The present T cell receptor (beta chain) was sequenced within a study of T cell repertoires in cytomegalovirus infection. Study-wide findings and caveats: Dominant in the ex vivo response were TCR beta clonotypes restricted by HLA-C and specific for CMV.

TCRdb passed the reads through MiXCR, listing each CDR3 protein once. In the table there are about 740,000 distinct CDR3 sequences, roughly a third of which are singletons. The germline V gene encodes CDR1 SGHTA and CDR2 FQGNSA. Trimming took off 1 base at V and 2 bases at J, with 12 bases between the two ends. The CDR3 loop spans 16 amino acids. The table lists this clonotype with many counts. Its antigen is currently unknown. This TCR was recovered from a human donor in good health (CMV status not recorded). Some clones in this sample may be carry-over from other donors' samples. The chain has TRBV7-2 and TRBJ1-5; TRBD1 is a possible D gene (6 bases). The sequenced material came from PBMCs. The CDR3 here is CASSLEGGQGNQPQHF. CDR3 nucleotide sequence: TGTGCCAGCAGCTTAGAAGGGGGGCAAGGCAATCAGCCCCAGCATTTT. The variable domain in full, completed from reference TRBV7-2 and TRBJ1-5, reads GAGVSQSPSNKVTEKGKDVELRCDPISGHTALYWYRQSLGQGLEFLIYFQGNSAPDKSGLPSDRFSAERTGGSVSTLTIQRTQQEDSAVYLCASSLEGGQGNQPQHFGDGTRLSIL.